The entry that follows covers one T cell receptor beta chain sequence. In the original processing: Amplified reference gene primers provided the basis for estimating nucleated cell counts. Produced via immunoSEQ multiplex PCR; TCRdb's table is partial and in-frame only. V and J calls and clone size are as listed in that table; D and trimming were resolved from the DNA. The sample has roughly 200,000 clones; 84% are singletons. During active infection, Seattle patients enrolled and were then monitored through disease. This CDR3 is 14 amino acids long. The sample belongs to a study of blood T cell repertoires in COVID-19. Looking at the study overall: The United States, Italy and Spain supplied acute and convalescent COVID-19 samples.

The sequence was obtained from a woman older than 75 with COVID-19, enrolled during active disease. The J gene is TRBJ2-2, the V gene TRBV1; whether TRBD2, the table's D call, matches the DNA was not checked. TRBV1 is a documented pseudogene. Material: peripheral blood. The CDR3 DNA reads TGCACCCCTCCGGGGGGGGAGGGCACCGGGGAGCTGTTTTTT. This codes for CTPPGGEGTGELFF.